The present T cell receptor (beta chain) was sequenced within a study of T cells in Graves' hyperthyroidism and ophthalmopathy. About the research overall: Specimen type is peripheral blood, collected at initial diagnosis prior to any treatment. Study conclusions and caveats: The model made its ophthalmopathy prediction, and onset followed a median approximately 6 months later.

With respect to this clonotype: Its antigen is currently unknown.

This CDR3 contains 15 residues. Germline lookup yields CDR1 MNHNS and CDR2 SASEGT. V was pared by 9 bases and J by 7 bases, with 13 bases of the junction left unmatched. Exclusion of a patient resulted from uncontrolled infection, other autoimmune disease, pregnancy or lactation. The source material, RNA transcripts, was used to amplify TCR beta CDR3 regions. During a first-round RT-PCR of the TCR CDR3, the HTBI primer set was used. TCRdb itself ran the multiplex PCR reads through MiXCR, one entry per CDR3 protein. In the table there are some 550,000 distinct CDR3 sequences, around 15% of which are singletons.

The V call is TRBV6-1, the J call TRBJ2-1; 9 nucleotides match TRBD1. The sample was blood. The receptor was derived from a woman in her thirties or forties with Graves' ophthalmopathy. CDR3 DNA sequence: TGTGCCAGTTTACCCGGGACAGGGAGTAAGAATGAGCAGTTCTTC. It is translated as CASLPGTGSKNEQFF.